A single sample gave rise to the 27 T cell receptor beta chains below, sequenced in a study of T cell responses to AZD1222 COVID-19 vaccine. Clones were read by immunoSEQ multiplex PCR, and TCRdb kept only the in-frame ones, dropping some. The profile covers about 150,000 clones, with 80% to 95% appearing a single time and around 3.3% taken by the ten largest. The starting material was peripheral blood, obtained 28 days after the second AZD1222 dose. These TCRs come from an adult who received the AZD1222 COVID-19 vaccine.

This clone has just a few counts. This chain links TRBV2 with TRBJ2-1, with a possible D match to TRBD2 (5 bases). The germline V and J ends were trimmed by 4 bases and 8 bases, with 18 bases remaining between them. This CDR3 comprises 15 residues. Germline V gives CDR1 SNHLY, CDR2 FYNNEI. The CDR3 reads CASSVESRGADEQFF. CDR3 nucleotide sequence: TGTGCCAGCAGTGTAGAGTCTCGTGGAGCGGATGAGCAGTTCTTC.

The rearrangement joins TRBV19 to TRBJ1-4, with TRBD1 identical over 7 bases. With 4 bases clipped from V and 7 bases from J, the junction kept 9 bases outside the gene matches. The CDR3 is 15 amino acids. The germline CDR1 and CDR2 sequences are LNHDA and SQIVND (reference sequence). CDR3 protein: CASSTYRQGSEKLFF. CDR3 nucleotide sequence: TGTGCCAGTAGTACCTACCGACAGGGATCTGAAAAACTGTTTTTT. The full variable domain, rest sourced from reference TRBV19 and TRBJ1-4, is DGGITQSPKYLFRKEGQNVTLSCEQNLNHDAMYWYRQDPGQGLRLIYYSQIVNDFQKGDIAEGYSVSREKKESFPLTVTSAQKNPTAFYLCASSTYRQGSEKLFFGSGTQLSVL.

This clone was seen a few times. The V gene is TRBV6-4, the J gene TRBJ2-2; D may be TRBD1 (5 bases). The CDR3 consists of 14 residues. V shed 8 bases and J shed 3 bases, with 13 bases lying between them. Germline values: CDR1 MRHNA, CDR2 SNTAGT. CDR3: CASSPGWDTGELFF. In DNA form, the CDR3 reads TGTGCCAGCTCTCCAGGGTGGGACACCGGGGAGCTGTTTTTT.

V and J are TRBV19 and TRBJ1-1, with D unresolved. From germline, CDR1 is LNHDA and CDR2 SQIVND (reference sequence). V dropped 2 bases and J dropped 1 base, with 14 bases sitting between them. This CDR3 region has 16 residues. The CDR3: CASSIQPSTTNTEAFF. CDR3 in DNA: TGTGCCAGTAGTATACAACCTAGTACAACGAACACTGAAGCTTTCTTT.

A single count supports this clone. The rearrangement uses TRBV18 and TRBJ1-2; no reliable D call. The CDR3 is 20 amino acids. Germline CDR1 and CDR2: KGHSH and LQKENI. V was clipped by 5 bases and J by 3 bases, with 31 bases between them. The CDR3 spells CASSTTPMSERAAVYYGYTF. The CDR3 nucleotides read TGTGCCAGCTCAACGACCCCAATGTCGGAGCGGGCCGCTGTTTACTATGGCTACACCTTC.

The chain recombines TRBV4-1 with TRBJ2-3; D is undetermined. This CDR3 spans 17 amino acids. Germline V gives CDR1 MGHRA, CDR2 YSYEKL. V shed 4 bases and J shed 0 bases, with 17 bases lying between them. CDR3 loop: CASSRSGQPTSTDTQYF. CDR3 DNA: TGCGCCAGCAGCCGATCCGGGCAGCCCACTAGCACAGATACGCAGTATTTT.

The rearrangement uses TRBV15 and TRBJ1-3; D uncertain. CDR1 is LNHNV and CDR2 is YYDKDF in the germline V gene (reference sequence). V was trimmed by 1 base and J by 3 bases, leaving 10 bases between them. The CDR3 totals 15 residues. CDR3 nucleotide sequence: TGTGCCACCAGCAGAGGACCGAGGGTTGGAAACACCATATATTTT. It translates to CATSRGPRVGNTIYF.

This clone was seen just once. This chain connects TRBV15 to TRBJ2-1; tentatively, D is TRBD1 (6 bases). CDR1 is LNHNV, CDR2 YYDKDF, per germline (reference sequence). V was trimmed by 4 bases and J by 5 bases, leaving 12 bases between them. The CDR3 extends over 14 amino acids. In DNA, the CDR3 is TGTGCCACCAGCACCGTGGGGGCCAACAATGAGCAGTTCTTC. Protein product: CATSTVGANNEQFF.

This chain connects TRBV5-1 to TRBJ1-1, with TRBD1 matching over 7 bases. The CDR3 is 14 residues long. Unmatched junction bases numbered 2, after V lost 3 bases and J lost 0 bases. The V gene's germline CDR1 is SGHRS and CDR2 YFSETQ. CDR3 sequence: CASSYDRVNTEAFF. The DNA of the CDR3 is TGCGCCAGCAGCTACGACAGGGTGAACACTGAAGCTTTCTTT.

V usage is TRBV5-4 and J usage is TRBJ1-2; weak D call: TRBD1 (5 bases). Trimming left V 4 bases short and J 4 bases short, with 17 bases between. Germline-derived CDR1 and CDR2 are SGHNT and YYREEE (reference sequence). CDR3 size: 15 residues. The chain's CDR3 is CASSPPRTPSYGYTF. In DNA form, the CDR3 reads TGTGCCAGCAGCCCACCTAGGACACCTAGCTATGGCTACACCTTC.

The V call is TRBV7-3, the J call TRBJ2-1; 10 positions agree with TRBD2. Losses at the gene ends were 3 bases for V and 7 bases for J; bases not matched to a gene: 9. Germline V lookup: CDR1 SGHTA, CDR2 FQGTGA. The CDR3 length is 16 residues. CDR3: CASSFSLAGEENEQFF. In nucleotides, the CDR3 is TGTGCCAGCAGCTTCTCCCTAGCGGGAGAGGAAAATGAGCAGTTCTTC.

The chain links TRBV24-1 to TRBJ2-7; D is perhaps TRBD1 (5 bases). The CDR3 loop spans 11 amino acids. From germline, CDR1 is KGHDR and CDR2 SFDVKD. V shed 10 bases and J shed 0 bases, with 6 bases lying between them. The CDR3 DNA is TGTGCCACAGGGGACTCCTACGAGCAGTACTTC. It specifies CATGDSYEQYF.

The V gene is TRBV19, the J gene TRBJ1-1; D is perhaps TRBD1 (6 bases). CDR1 and CDR2 from the germline V gene are LNHDA and SQIVND (reference sequence). V was clipped by 4 bases and J by 1 base, with 16 bases between them. The length of the CDR3 is 16 residues. CDR3 sequence (DNA): TGTGCCAGTAGTAGCGGGCGGGCAGGGGCGAACACTGAAGCTTTCTTT. This translates into CASSSGRAGANTEAFF.

The genes are TRBV10-3 and TRBJ2-7, with TRBD1 matching 12 bases. V lost 6 bases to trimming and J lost 5 bases; unmatched junction nucleotides: 5. Germline lookup yields CDR1 ENHRY and CDR2 SYGVKD. The CDR3 length is 14 residues. The CDR3 protein is CAIRGQGAHNEQYF. The CDR3, as DNA: TGTGCCATCAGGGGACAGGGGGCGCACAACGAGCAGTACTTC.

The chain joins TRBV29-1 to TRBJ2-2; TRBD1 matches at 9 bases. The CDR3 length is 13 residues. V shed 7 bases and J 6 bases; nucleotides not matched to a gene: 6. From germline, CDR1 is SQVTM and CDR2 ANQGSEA. CDR3 bases: TGCAGCGCAAAGACAGGGGGGTCCGGGGAGCTGTTTTTT. Translated: CSAKTGGSGELFF.

Only a few counts were recorded for this clone. The J gene is TRBJ2-1, the V gene TRBV6-5; D is undetermined. V was trimmed by 11 bases and J by 0 bases, leaving 8 bases between them. Germline assignment: CDR1 MNHEY and CDR2 SVGAGI. CDR3 length: 12 amino acids. Here the CDR3 reads CACGSSYNEQFF. The CDR3 region has the DNA TGTGCCTGCGGCAGCTCCTACAATGAGCAGTTCTTC.

This clone was seen just once. The CDR3 coding sequence is TGCGCCAGCAGTCTTGAATCGAGTACCGGGGAGCTGTTTTTT. This gives the protein CASSLESSTGELFF. V is TRBV23-1 and J is TRBJ2-2; D gene ambiguous. TRBV23-1 is an ORF, with its function uncertain. The germline V and J ends were trimmed by 4 bases and 5 bases, with 11 bases remaining between them. The CDR3 runs to 14 residues.

The chain joins TRBV19 to TRBJ1-5; 7 nucleotides align to TRBD1. The CDR3 covers 16 residues. Germline CDR1 is LNHDA and CDR2 is SQIVND (reference sequence). With 5 bases clipped from V and 2 bases from J, the junction kept 9 bases outside the gene matches. CDR3 protein: CASSADRAGGNQPQHF. In DNA, the CDR3 is TGTGCCAGTAGTGCCGACAGGGCCGGGGGCAATCAGCCCCAGCATTTT.

The rearrangement joins TRBV7-3 to TRBJ1-6; D gene uncertain. CDR1 is SGHTA, CDR2 FQGTGA, per germline. Trimming removed 4 bases from V and 9 bases from J, with 16 bases in between. This CDR3 comprises 15 residues. The CDR3 DNA sequence: TGTGCCAGCAGCTCAAAAGTGGATGGGGTTTCACCCCTCCACTTT. Protein sequence: CASSSKVDGVSPLHF.

The rearrangement joins TRBV12-1 to TRBJ1-5; the table's D call, TRBD1, was not checked against the DNA. TRBV12-1 is a known pseudogene. The CDR3 contains 15 residues. CDR3 DNA: TGTGCCGGTATAATCGGGACAGAAGGCAATCAGCCCCAGCATTTT. Translating it yields CAGIIGTEGNQPQHF.

The J gene is TRBJ1-2, the V gene TRBV2; no firm D call. The CDR3 runs to 13 residues. Trimming took off 1 base at V and 2 bases at J, with 5 bases between the two ends. The germline CDR1 and CDR2 sequences are SNHLY and FYNNEI. This CDR3 is CASSEGWNYGYTF. CDR3 nucleotides: TGTGCCAGCAGTGAAGGTTGGAACTATGGCTACACCTTC.

The CDR3 bases are TGTGCCAGCAGCGTAGGGGACGGTCTCTATGGCTACACCTTC. It translates to CASSVGDGLYGYTF. This rearrangement joins TRBV9 to TRBJ1-2, with D possibly matching TRBD1 (5 bases). Looked up from germline, CDR1 is SGDLS and CDR2 is YYNGEE. V was shortened by 0 bases and J by 4 bases, with 10 bases between the two germline ends. The CDR3 length is 14 residues.

The CDR3 spells CASSLGDSSSYEQYF. The CDR3 DNA reads TGTGCCAGCAGCTTAGGGGACAGCAGCTCCTACGAGCAGTACTTC. V and J are TRBV11-3 and TRBJ2-7, with TRBD1 matching 7 bases. The CDR3 consists of 15 residues. CDR1 and CDR2 (germline): SGHNT, YENEEA. Trimming removed 1 base from V and 0 bases from J; junction bases left unmatched: 3.

The chain carries TRBV4-3 and TRBJ1-5, with 8 positions matching TRBD1. V lost 0 bases, J lost 0 bases, and 10 bases stayed unmatched. CDR1 LGHNA and CDR2 YSLEER come from the germline V gene. This CDR3 is 19 amino acids long. CDR3 region: CASSQDLGGTGLSNQPQHF. DNA for the CDR3: TGCGCCAGCAGCCAAGATCTGGGCGGGACAGGCCTTAGCAATCAGCCCCAGCATTTT.

The chain recombines TRBV28 with TRBJ1-2, with TRBD1 as a possible D gene (5 bases). The germline CDR1 and CDR2 sequences are MDHEN and SYDVKM. The CDR3 contains 15 residues. Between the trimmed V and J ends, which lost 3 bases and 0 bases, there was a span of 11 bases. CDR3 protein: CASSLATGANYGYTF. In DNA, the CDR3 is TGTGCCAGCAGTTTGGCTACGGGGGCTAACTATGGCTACACCTTC.

In this sample, this clone turned up once. The CDR3 does not close with the conserved phenylalanine or tryptophan, likely indicating a read error. V is TRBV3-1 (or the pseudogene TRBV3-2) and J is TRBJ1-1; weak D call: TRBD1 (5 bases). The length of the CDR3 is 13 residues. The V and J ends lost 0 bases and 5 bases respectively, with 7 bases between them. Per germline, CDR1 LGHDT and CDR2 YNNKEL (reference sequence). CDR3 residues: CASSQDGGTEAFL. In DNA, the CDR3 is TGTGCCAGCAGCCAAGATGGGGGTACTGAAGCTTTCCTT.

The chain is built from TRBV5-1 and TRBJ1-6; TRBD1 agrees at 9 bases. CDR1 is SGHRS and CDR2 is YFSETQ in the germline V gene. CDR3 size: 14 residues. Unmatched junction bases numbered 3, after V lost 4 bases and J lost 7 bases. The DNA for the CDR3 is TGCGCCAGCAGCAGGGACAGGGAAAATTCACCCCTCCACTTT. Its translation: CASSRDRENSPLHF.